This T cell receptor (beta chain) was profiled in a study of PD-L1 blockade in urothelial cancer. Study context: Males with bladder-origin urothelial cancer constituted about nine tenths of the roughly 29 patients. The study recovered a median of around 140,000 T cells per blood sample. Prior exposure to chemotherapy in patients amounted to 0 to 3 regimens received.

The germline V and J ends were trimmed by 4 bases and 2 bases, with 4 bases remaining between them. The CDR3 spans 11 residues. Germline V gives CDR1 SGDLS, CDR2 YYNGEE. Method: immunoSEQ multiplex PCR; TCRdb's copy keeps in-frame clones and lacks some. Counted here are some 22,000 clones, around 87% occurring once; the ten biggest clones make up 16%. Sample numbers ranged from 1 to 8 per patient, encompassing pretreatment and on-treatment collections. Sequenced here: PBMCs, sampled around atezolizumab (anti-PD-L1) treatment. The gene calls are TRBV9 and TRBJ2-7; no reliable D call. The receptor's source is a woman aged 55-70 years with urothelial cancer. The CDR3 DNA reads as TGTGCCAGCAGCCGTGCCTACGAGCAGTACTTC. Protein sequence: CASSRAYEQYF.